This TCR beta chain is drawn from a study of blood T cell repertoires in COVID-19. Study background: Italy, Spain and the United States were the sources of the convalescent and acute COVID-19 samples. T cells, B-cell-depleted T cells, or PBMCs provided the cDNA or gDNA that served as material.

This clone was observed once. Germline lookup yields CDR1 SGHTA and CDR2 FQGTGA. This CDR3 contains 16 residues. V lost 5 bases to trimming and J lost 0 bases, with 14 bases between them. Per the original methods: Amplification from reference gene primers served as the basis for estimated nucleated cell counts. Only in-frame clones appear in the TCRdb table, and some are missing; sequencing was by immunoSEQ multiplex PCR. V, J and clone size reflect that table, while D and trimming were determined from the DNA. Found here are roughly 70,000 clones, about 80% of them singletons; the top ten hold about a tenth.

Sequencing was carried out using peripheral blood. This TCR was sampled from a human donor in a cohort sampled during active COVID-19. The gene calls are TRBV7-3 and TRBJ2-1; possible D gene TRBD1, 5 bases. CDR3 sequence reads: CASSPQGSSSYNEQFF. The CDR3 nucleotides read TGTGCCAGCAGCCCCCAGGGCAGTAGCTCCTACAATGAGCAGTTCTTC.